The subject of this entry is one T cell receptor (beta chain). Antigen specificity is unknown. This sample was taken from a study of cytomegalovirus exposure and HLA in healthy donors. Findings and limits, study-wide: Near-uniform donor sequencing depth was presumed by presence/absence analyses.

Trimming shortened V by 0 bases and J by 5 bases, and 15 bases separated the two germline ends. CDR3 length equals 16 residues. Germline CDR1 reads SGHRS; CDR2 reads YFSETQ. The PCR used 60 Vbeta and 13 Jbeta primers. In the original workflow: Unique TCR beta chains numbered roughly 80 million in a later analysis, with roughly 11 million shared. Measured with immunoSEQ multiplex PCR; TCRdb has only the in-frame clones, and not every one. The D gene and trimming were derived from the DNA, and the V and J assignments and clone size from that table. The sample has 100,000 to 150,000 clones, approximately 79% seen once.

The V call is TRBV5-1, the J call TRBJ2-1; D ambiguous. This TCR was recovered from a man in his fifties or sixties in good health and CMV-seropositive. The sample consisted of PBMCs. In DNA, the CDR3 is TGCGCCAGCAGCTTGGGAGGCGGCCTTCGGGACAATGAGCAGTTCTTC. Its protein is CASSLGGGLRDNEQFF.